One sample yielded the 2 T cell receptor beta chains listed below, sequenced in a study of identical twins. TCRdb reprocessed the 5' RACE reads with MiXCR, giving one entry per CDR3 protein. The sample records hundreds of thousands of distinct CDR3 sequences, 8.6% being singletons. These data also formed part of another study, on yellow fever vaccine responses in identical twins.

Sequenced input: PBMCs. All receptors derive from a woman under 30 in good health.

The chain carries TRBV6-5 and TRBJ2-7; D perhaps matches TRBD1 (5 bases). This CDR3 has 17 residues. V was shortened by 6 bases and J by 3 bases, with 24 bases between the two germline ends. The germline gives CDR1 MNHEY, CDR2 SVGAGI. The CDR3 here is CASRYWGAAGSSYEQYF. DNA of the CDR3: TGTGCCAGCAGGTATTGGGGCGCGGCAGGGTCCAGCTACGAGCAGTACTTC.

V gene TRBV27 combines with J gene TRBJ2-3, with TRBD2 matching over 10 bases. The CDR3 consists of 15 residues. Per germline, CDR1 MNHEY and CDR2 SMNVEV (reference sequence). J lost 3 bases, V lost 4 bases, and 4 bases had no gene match. The CDR3 DNA follows: TGTGCCAGCAGTTCGGATAGCGGGAGGACAGATACGCAGTATTTT. Protein: CASSSDSGRTDTQYF.